This is a list of T cell receptor beta chains from one sample in a study of blood T cell repertoires in COVID-19. The method was immunoSEQ multiplex PCR; TCRdb's version includes in-frame clones alone and lacks a portion of them. Of around 61,000 clones listed, over 85% are singletons. The sequencing input was peripheral blood. The receptors stem from a man aged 60-69 years with acute or convalescent COVID-19. The CDR3 runs from the conserved cysteine through the conserved F or W. Fields, in order: J gene, V gene, clone size, D gene, CDR3 DNA, CDR3 protein. The D gene is left open where the match is weak. Clone size is stated in some rows and not others, as once, few, many or a class when expanded.

>TRBJ2-1|TRBV27|.|.
TGTGCCAGCAGTTTGCGGACAGCATACAATGAGCAGTTCTTC
CASSLRTAYNEQFF
>TRBJ1-3|TRBV11-2|once|TRBD1
TGTGCCAGCAGCCGGGGACAGGGGAACACCATATATTTT
CASSRGQGNTIYF
>TRBJ1-1|TRBV4-1|.|.
TGCGCCAGCAGCCGGATAACAGGGTCTGAAGCTTTCTTT
CASSRITGSEAFF
>TRBJ2-7|TRBV19|.|TRBD1
TGTGCCAGTAGTATCAGGGGGCGATACGAGCAGTACTTC
CASSIRGRYEQYF
>TRBJ1-5|TRBV2|few|.
TGTGCCAGCAGTGAAGGGGGGAGGGATAGCAATCAGCCCCAGCATTTT
CASSEGGRDSNQPQHF
>TRBJ1-6|TRBV5-1|.|.
TGCGCCAGCAGCTTACTACAGGGAAACGGGTCACCCCTCCACTTT
CASSLLQGNGSPLHF
>TRBJ2-3|TRBV3-1/TRBV3-2|.|.
TGTGCCAGCAGCCAAGGTCGGGGGTTCGGAACAGATACGCAGTATTTT
CASSQGRGFGTDTQYF
>TRBJ1-4|TRBV6-5|.|.
TGTGCCAGCAGCCCCGGGTTGGCAGAGGGTGAAAAACTGTTTTTT
CASSPGLAEGEKLFF
>TRBJ1-1|TRBV5-4|.|.
TGTGCCAGCAGCACTCGCCCGGCGGGCGAGAAACAAGCTTTCTTT
CASSTRPAGEKQAFF
>TRBJ2-2|TRBV18|.|TRBD1
TGTGCCAGCTCCCCACAGGGGGCGAACACCGGGGAGCTGTTTTTT
CASSPQGANTGELFF
>TRBJ1-1|TRBV19|.|.
TGTGCCAGTAGTATACGTCGGACAGAACTCACTGAAGCTTTCTTT
CASSIRRTELTEAFF
>TRBJ1-2|TRBV4-1|.|.
TGCGCCAGCAGCCAAATTAGCGACCACGCACTCCCCCGAGGTAGTGGCTACACCTTC
CASSQISDHALPRGSGYTF
>TRBJ1-3|TRBV30|.|.
TGTGCCTGGAGTGGGACATACTCTGGAAACACCATATATTTT
CAWSGTYSGNTIYF
>TRBJ1-5|TRBV3-1/TRBV3-2|.|.
TGTGCCAGCAGCCCCAGGGGCCATGGCAATCAGCCCCAGCATTTT
CASSPRGHGNQPQHF
>TRBJ2-4|TRBV7-9|.|.
TGTGCCAGCAGCTTAGGGCCGGGCGGGAACATTCAGTACTTC
CASSLGPGGNIQYF
>TRBJ1-1|TRBV9|.|.
TGTGCCAGCAGCGTAAAAGGGAGGGACACTGAAGCTTTCTTT
CASSVKGRDTEAFF
>TRBJ2-2|TRBV5-1|.|.
TGCGCCAGCAGCTTGGGAGGAACCGGGGAGCTGTTTTTT
CASSLGGTGELFF
>TRBJ1-2|TRBV5-6|.|.
TGTGCCAGCAGCTTGGGGGGACTGATCTATGGCTACACCTTC
CASSLGGLIYGYTF
>TRBJ2-3|TRBV7-9|.|TRBD1
TGTGCCAGCAGCACGACAGGGATGGCTAGCACAGATACGCAGTATTTT
CASSTTGMASTDTQYF
>TRBJ2-7|TRBV6-5|.|.
TGTGCCAGCAGGAGGGGGGCTAGCGGATCCTACGAGCAGTACTTC
CASRRGASGSYEQYF
>TRBJ1-1|TRBV25-1|.|TRBD1
TGTGCCAGCAGGAAGACAGGGACTGAAGCTTTCTTT
CASRKTGTEAFF
>TRBJ1-2|TRBV2|.|TRBD1
TGTGCCAGCAGGCTACAGGGGGCTAGGGGCTACACCTTC
CASRLQGARGYTF
>TRBJ1-5|TRBV2|.|.
TGTGCCAGCAGTGGAGGAGGTGGTGGCAATCAGCCCCAGCATTTT
CASSGGGGGNQPQHF
>TRBJ1-5|TRBV12-3/TRBV12-4|.|.
TGTGCCAGCTCTAGGGGAAATCAGCCCCAGCATTTT
CASSRGNQPQHF
>TRBJ1-2|TRBV5-4|.|.
TGTGCCAGCAGCTGGGGGCATGAACGAGTAAACTATGGCTACACCTTC
CASSWGHERVNYGYTF
>TRBJ2-1|TRBV9|.|.
TGTGCCAGCAGCCCCGGAGCTAACAATGAGCAGTTCTTC
CASSPGANNEQFF
>TRBJ2-2|TRBV6-5|.|.
TGTGCCAGCAGTTACCCACCCCACTCTGAGCTGTTTTTT
CASSYPPHSELFF
>TRBJ1-2|TRBV6-1|few|.
TGTGCCAGCAGTGAAGACAGGGCGATCTATGGCTACACCTTC
CASSEDRAIYGYTF
>TRBJ1-1|TRBV5-4|.|TRBD1
TGTGCCAGCAGCTTGGCTAGACCTGCAGGGGGCTTGGACACTGAAGCTTTCTTT
CASSLARPAGGLDTEAFF
>TRBJ1-2|TRBV19|.|TRBD1
TGTGCCAGCGAAGGGGCGGGACAGGGGCGTAATGATGGCTACACCTTC
CASEGAGQGRNDGYTF
>TRBJ1-5|TRBV6-5|.|TRBD1
TGTGCCAGCAGGGTCGACAGGGGTAACAATCAGCCCCAGCATTTT
CASRVDRGNNQPQHF
>TRBJ1-1|TRBV5-6|.|.
TGTGCCAGCAGCTTGGCAGGGGCAAACACTGAAGCTTTCTTT
CASSLAGANTEAFF
>TRBJ1-6|TRBV5-1|.|.
TGCGCCAGCAGCTTCGCAGGGGCTAATTCACCCCTCCACTTT
CASSFAGANSPLHF
>TRBJ1-1|TRBV5-6|.|.
TGTGCCAGCAGCTTGGATGGGCCTGAAGCTTTCTTT
CASSLDGPEAFF
>TRBJ1-2|TRBV28|.|.
TGTGCCAGCGCCCCCCCTTCAGGGCGGGGCTACACCTTC
CASAPPSGRGYTF
>TRBJ2-1|TRBV7-9|once|.
TGTGCCATTTCAGGGTACAATGAGCAGTTCTTC
CAISGYNEQFF
>TRBJ2-1|TRBV19|.|TRBD2
TGTGCCAGTAGTTTGCGGGGGGCCGAGGCCAATGAGCAGTTCTTC
CASSLRGAEANEQFF
>TRBJ1-1|TRBV29-1|.|TRBD1
TGCAGCGTCCCAGGGGGGTCGGAAGCTTTCTTT
CSVPGGSEAFF
>TRBJ2-7|TRBV5-3|.|TRBD2
TGTGCCAGACTGGGAGGTAGCGGGGGGGCCTGGTACGAGCAGTACTTC
CARLGGSGGAWYEQYF
>TRBJ1-3|TRBV5-5|.|TRBD1
TGTGCCAGCAGCTTGGGACAGGGTACTGGAAACACCATATATTTT
CASSLGQGTGNTIYF
>TRBJ1-2|TRBV6-1|.|.
TGTGCCAGCAGTGAAGGTTTGGGGGGGAACTATGGCTACACCTTC
CASSEGLGGNYGYTF
>TRBJ2-5|TRBV11-3|.|.
TGTGCCAGCAGCTCAGGGATGGGAGAGACCCAGTACTTC
CASSSGMGETQYF
>TRBJ2-3|TRBV5-1|.|TRBD1
TGCGCCAGCAGCTTGGCGCAGGGGGCGCCCGCAGATACGCAGTATTTT
CASSLAQGAPADTQYF
>TRBJ1-1|TRBV5-1|.|.
TGCGCCAGCAGCCCGACTTCAAACACTGAAGCTTTCTTT
CASSPTSNTEAFF
>TRBJ2-3|TRBV6-1|.|.
TGTGCCAGCAGTGAAACGGCGGCTAGCACAGATACGCAGTATTTT
CASSETAASTDTQYF
>TRBJ2-3|TRBV5-1|.|TRBD2
TGCGCCAGCAGCTTGAAGCACGGGACTACCTTCACAGATACGCAGTATTTT
CASSLKHGTTFTDTQYF
>TRBJ2-5|TRBV11-2|.|.
TGTGCCAGCAGCTTAGGGCAGGGTCCCGAGACCCAGTACTTC
CASSLGQGPETQYF